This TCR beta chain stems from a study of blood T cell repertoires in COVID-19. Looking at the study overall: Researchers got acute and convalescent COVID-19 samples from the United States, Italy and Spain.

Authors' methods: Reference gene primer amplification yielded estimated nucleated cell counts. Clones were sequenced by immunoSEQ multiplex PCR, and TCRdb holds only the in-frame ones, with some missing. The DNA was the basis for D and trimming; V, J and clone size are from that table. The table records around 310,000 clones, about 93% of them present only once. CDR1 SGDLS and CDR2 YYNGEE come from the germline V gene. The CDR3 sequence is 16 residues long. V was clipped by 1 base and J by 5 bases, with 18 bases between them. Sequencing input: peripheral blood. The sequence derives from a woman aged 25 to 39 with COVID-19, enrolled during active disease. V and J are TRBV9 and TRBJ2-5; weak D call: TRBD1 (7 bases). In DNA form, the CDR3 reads TGTGCCAGCAGCGTATTACCTGACAGGGAGGTGGAGACCCAGTACTTC. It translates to CASSVLPDREVETQYF.